This T cell receptor (beta chain) was captured in a study of cytomegalovirus exposure and HLA in healthy donors. Points from the study as a whole: In a later analysis, specific HLA alleles were associated with 15,000 to 20,000 TCR beta sequences at a 0.05 false discovery rate. An apparent linkage of common viral pathogens to several of the most significant clusters emerged in a later analysis. When presence/absence was analysed, sequencing depth was taken to be roughly uniform across donors.

Per the germline V gene, CDR1 is GTSNPN and CDR2 is SVGIG (reference sequence). CDR3 length equals 14 residues. V was pared by 4 bases and J by 8 bases, with 8 bases of the junction left unmatched. PCR involved 60 Vbeta and 13 Jbeta primers. Sequencing used immunoSEQ multiplex PCR; TCRdb keeps in-frame clones, though not all of them. The table includes about 99,000 clones, over 60% detected once. This clone was seen a few times. Its antigen remains unknown. J is TRBJ1-4 and V is TRBV30, with TRBD1 matching over 9 bases. This sequence originates from a man in his 60s in good health and CMV-seropositive. Sequencing used PBMCs. The CDR3, as DNA: TGTGCCTGGACCTGGGACAGGGAGGCCGAAAAACTGTTTTTT. This codes for CAWTWDREAEKLFF.